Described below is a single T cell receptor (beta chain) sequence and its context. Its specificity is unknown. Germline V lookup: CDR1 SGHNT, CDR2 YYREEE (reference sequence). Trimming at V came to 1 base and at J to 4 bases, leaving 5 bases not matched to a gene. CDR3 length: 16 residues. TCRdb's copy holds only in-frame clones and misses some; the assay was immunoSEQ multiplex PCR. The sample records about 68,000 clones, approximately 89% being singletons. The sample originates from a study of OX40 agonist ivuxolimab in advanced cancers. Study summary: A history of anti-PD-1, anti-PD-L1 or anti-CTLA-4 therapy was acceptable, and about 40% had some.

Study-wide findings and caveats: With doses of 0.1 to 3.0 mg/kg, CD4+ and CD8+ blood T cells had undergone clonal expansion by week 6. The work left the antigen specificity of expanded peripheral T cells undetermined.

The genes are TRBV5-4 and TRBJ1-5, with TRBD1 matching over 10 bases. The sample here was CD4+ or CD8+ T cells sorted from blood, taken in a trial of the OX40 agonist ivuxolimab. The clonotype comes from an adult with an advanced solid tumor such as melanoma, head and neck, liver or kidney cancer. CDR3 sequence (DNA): TGTGCCAGCAGCTTGAACCCGGGACAGGGGAATCAGCCCCAGCATTTT. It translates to CASSLNPGQGNQPQHF. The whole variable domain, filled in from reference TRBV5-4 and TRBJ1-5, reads ETGVTQSPTHLIKTRGQQVTLRCSSQSGHNTVSWYQQALGQGPQFIFQYYREEENGRGNFPPRFSGLQFPNYSSELNVNALELDDSALYLCASSLNPGQGNQPQHFGDGTRLSIL.